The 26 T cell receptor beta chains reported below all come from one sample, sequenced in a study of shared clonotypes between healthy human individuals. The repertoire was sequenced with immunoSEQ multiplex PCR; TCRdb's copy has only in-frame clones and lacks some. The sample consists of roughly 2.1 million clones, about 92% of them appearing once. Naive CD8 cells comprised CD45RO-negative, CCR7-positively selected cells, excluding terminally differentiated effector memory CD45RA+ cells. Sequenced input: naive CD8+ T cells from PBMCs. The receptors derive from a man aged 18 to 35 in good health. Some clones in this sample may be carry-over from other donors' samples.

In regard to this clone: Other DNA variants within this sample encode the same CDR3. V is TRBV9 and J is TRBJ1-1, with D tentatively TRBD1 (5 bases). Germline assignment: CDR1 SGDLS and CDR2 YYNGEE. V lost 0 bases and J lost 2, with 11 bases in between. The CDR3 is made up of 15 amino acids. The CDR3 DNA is TGTGCCAGCAGCGTAGAAGGCAGGGTCAACACTGAAGCTTTCTTT. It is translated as CASSVEGRVNTEAFF.

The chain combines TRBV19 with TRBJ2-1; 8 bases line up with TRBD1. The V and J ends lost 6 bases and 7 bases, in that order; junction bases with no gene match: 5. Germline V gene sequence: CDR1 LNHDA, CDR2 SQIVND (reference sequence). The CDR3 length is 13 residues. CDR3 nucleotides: TGTGCCAGTAGAACAGGGGGAGTAAATGAGCAGTTCTTC. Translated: CASRTGGVNEQFF.

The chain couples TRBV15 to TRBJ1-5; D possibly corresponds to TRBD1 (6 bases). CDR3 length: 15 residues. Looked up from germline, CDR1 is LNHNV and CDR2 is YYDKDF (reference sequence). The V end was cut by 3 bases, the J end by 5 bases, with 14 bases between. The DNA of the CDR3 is TGTGCCACCAGCAGTTCGGGGGGCAGGGATCAGCCCCAGCATTTT. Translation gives CATSSSGGRDQPQHF.

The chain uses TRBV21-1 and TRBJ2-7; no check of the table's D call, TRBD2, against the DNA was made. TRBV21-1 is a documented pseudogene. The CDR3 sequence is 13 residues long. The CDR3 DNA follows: TGTGCCAGCCCCTGGAGGGGTCCCTACGAGCAGTACTTC. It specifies CASPWRGPYEQYF.

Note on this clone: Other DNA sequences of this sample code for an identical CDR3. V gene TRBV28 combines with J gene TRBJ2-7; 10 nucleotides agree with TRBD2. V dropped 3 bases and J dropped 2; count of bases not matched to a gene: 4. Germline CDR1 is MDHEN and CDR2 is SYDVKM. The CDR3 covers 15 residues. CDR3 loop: CASSFGLAGAYEQYF. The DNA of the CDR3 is TGTGCCAGCAGTTTTGGTCTAGCGGGGGCCTACGAGCAGTACTTC.

CDR3 residues: CASSIMTGDEQYF. For the CDR3, the DNA is TGTGCCAGTAGTATAATGACAGGGGACGAGCAGTACTTC. This sequence joins TRBV19 and TRBJ2-7; 8 bases agree with TRBD1. Germline V gene data show CDR1 as LNHDA and CDR2 as SQIVND (reference sequence). Trimming cost V 2 bases and J 5 bases; bases outside gene matches: 2. The CDR3 contains 13 residues. The full variable domain, its missing parts supplied by reference TRBV19 and TRBJ2-7, is DGGITQSPKYLFRKEGQNVTLSCEQNLNHDAMYWYRQDPGQGLRLIYYSQIVNDFQKGDIAEGYSVSREKKESFPLTVTSAQKNPTAFYLCASSIMTGDEQYFGPGTRLTVT.

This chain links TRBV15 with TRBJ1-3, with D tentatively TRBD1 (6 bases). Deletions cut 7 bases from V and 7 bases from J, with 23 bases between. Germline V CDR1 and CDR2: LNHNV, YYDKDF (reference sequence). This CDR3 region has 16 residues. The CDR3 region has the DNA TGTGCCACCAAGCCGACTCAGGGGACGAACGTGAACACCATATATTTT. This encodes CATKPTQGTNVNTIYF.

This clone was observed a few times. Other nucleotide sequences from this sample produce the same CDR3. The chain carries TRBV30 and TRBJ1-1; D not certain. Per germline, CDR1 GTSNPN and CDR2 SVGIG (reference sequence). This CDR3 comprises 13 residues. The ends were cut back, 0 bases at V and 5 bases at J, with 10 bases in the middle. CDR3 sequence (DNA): TGTGCCTGGAGTGTGACACGGGGAACTGAAGCTTTCTTT. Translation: CAWSVTRGTEAFF.

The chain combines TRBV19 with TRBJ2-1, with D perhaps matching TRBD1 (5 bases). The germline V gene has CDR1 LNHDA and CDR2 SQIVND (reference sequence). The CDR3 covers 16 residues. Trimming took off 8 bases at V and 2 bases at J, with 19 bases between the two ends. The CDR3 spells CASGLGWGTTYNEQFF. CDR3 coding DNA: TGTGCCAGTGGTCTAGGCTGGGGCACAACCTACAATGAGCAGTTCTTC.

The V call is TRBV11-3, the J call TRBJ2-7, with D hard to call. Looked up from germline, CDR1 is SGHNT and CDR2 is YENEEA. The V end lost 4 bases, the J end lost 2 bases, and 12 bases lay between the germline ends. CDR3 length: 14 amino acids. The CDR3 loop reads CASSSQYNPYEQYF. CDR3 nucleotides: TGTGCCAGCAGCTCTCAATATAACCCCTACGAGCAGTACTTC.

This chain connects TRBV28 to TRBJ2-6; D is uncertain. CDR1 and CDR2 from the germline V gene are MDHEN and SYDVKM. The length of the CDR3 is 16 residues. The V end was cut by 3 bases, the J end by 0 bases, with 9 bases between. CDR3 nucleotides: TGTGCCAGCAGTTTGTTGACGTACTCTGGGGCCAACGTCCTGACTTTC. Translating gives CASSLLTYSGANVLTF.

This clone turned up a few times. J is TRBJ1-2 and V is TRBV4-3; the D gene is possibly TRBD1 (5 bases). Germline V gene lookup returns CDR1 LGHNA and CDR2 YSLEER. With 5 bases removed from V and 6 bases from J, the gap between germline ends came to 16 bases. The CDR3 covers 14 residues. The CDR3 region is CASSVYGARDGYTF. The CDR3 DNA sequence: TGCGCCAGCAGCGTATACGGGGCACGGGATGGCTACACCTTC.

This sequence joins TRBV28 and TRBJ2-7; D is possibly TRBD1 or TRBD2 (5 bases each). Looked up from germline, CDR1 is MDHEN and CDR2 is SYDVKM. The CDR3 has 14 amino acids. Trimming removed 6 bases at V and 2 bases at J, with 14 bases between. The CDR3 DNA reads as TGTGCCAGCAGAGGGGAACGGGAAACCTACGAGCAGTACTTC. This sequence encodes CASRGERETYEQYF.

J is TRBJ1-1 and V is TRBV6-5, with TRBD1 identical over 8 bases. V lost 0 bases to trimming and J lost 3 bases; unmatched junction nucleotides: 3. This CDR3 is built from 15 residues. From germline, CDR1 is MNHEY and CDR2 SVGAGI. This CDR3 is CASSYSETGDTEAFF. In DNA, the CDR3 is TGTGCCAGCAGTTACTCTGAGACAGGGGACACTGAAGCTTTCTTT.

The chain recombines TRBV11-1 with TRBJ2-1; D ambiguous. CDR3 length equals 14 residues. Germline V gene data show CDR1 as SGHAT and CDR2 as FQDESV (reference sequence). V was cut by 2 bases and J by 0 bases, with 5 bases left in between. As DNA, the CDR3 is TGTGCCAGCAGCTTACAGGACTCCTACAATGAGCAGTTCTTC. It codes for CASSLQDSYNEQFF.

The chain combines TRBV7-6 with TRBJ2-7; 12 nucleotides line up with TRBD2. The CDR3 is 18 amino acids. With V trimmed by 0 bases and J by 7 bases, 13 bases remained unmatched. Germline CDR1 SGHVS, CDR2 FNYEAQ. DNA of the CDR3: TGTGCCAGCAGCTTAGCGGTCGGCTTTGCTAGCGGGAGGGGTGAGCAGTACTTC. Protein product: CASSLAVGFASGRGEQYF. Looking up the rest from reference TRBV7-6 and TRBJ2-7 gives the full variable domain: GAGVSQSPRYKVTKRGQDVALRCDPISGHVSLYWYRQALGQGPEFLTYFNYEAQQDKSGLPNDRFSAERPEGSISTLTIQRTEQRDSAMYRCASSLAVGFASGRGEQYFGPGTRLTVT.

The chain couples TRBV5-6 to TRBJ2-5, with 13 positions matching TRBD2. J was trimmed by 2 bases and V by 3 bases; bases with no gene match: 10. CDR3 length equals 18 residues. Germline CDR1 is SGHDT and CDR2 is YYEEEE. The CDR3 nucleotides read TGTGCCAGCAGCTCGCCCCGGACTAGCGGGAGCGGTCAAGAGACCCAGTACTTC. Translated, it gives CASSSPRTSGSGQETQYF.

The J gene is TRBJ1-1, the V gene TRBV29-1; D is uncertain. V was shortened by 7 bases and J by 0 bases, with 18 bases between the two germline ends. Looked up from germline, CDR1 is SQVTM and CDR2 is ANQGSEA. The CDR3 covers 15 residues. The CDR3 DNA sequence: TGCAGCGGGTCCCCGGGGTGGGGAATGAACACTGAAGCTTTCTTT. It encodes CSGSPGWGMNTEAFF.

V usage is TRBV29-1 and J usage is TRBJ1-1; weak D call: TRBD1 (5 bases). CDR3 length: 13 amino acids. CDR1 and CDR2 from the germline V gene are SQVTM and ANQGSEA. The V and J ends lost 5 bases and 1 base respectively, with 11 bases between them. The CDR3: CSVIGTTNTEAFF. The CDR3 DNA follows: TGCAGCGTTATCGGGACCACGAACACTGAAGCTTTCTTT. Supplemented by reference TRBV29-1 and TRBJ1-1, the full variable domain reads SAVISQKPSRDICQRGTSLTIQCQVDSQVTMMFWYRQQPGQSLTLIATANQGSEATYESGFVIDKFPISRPNLTFSTLTVSNMSPEDSSIYLCSVIGTTNTEAFFGQGTRLTVV.

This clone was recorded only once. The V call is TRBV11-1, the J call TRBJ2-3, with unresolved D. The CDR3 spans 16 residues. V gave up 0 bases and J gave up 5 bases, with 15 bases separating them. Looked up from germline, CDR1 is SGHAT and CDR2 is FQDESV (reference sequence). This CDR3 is CASSLAPRPLGDTQYF. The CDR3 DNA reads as TGTGCCAGCAGCTTAGCGCCGAGACCCCTGGGAGATACGCAGTATTTT.

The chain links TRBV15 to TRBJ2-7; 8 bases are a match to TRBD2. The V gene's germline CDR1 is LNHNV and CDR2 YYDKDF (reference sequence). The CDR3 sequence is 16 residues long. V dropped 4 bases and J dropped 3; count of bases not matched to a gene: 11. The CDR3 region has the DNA TGTGCCACCAGCAACGCCTACGGGGGGGGCGACTACGAGCAGTACTTC. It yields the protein CATSNAYGGGDYEQYF.

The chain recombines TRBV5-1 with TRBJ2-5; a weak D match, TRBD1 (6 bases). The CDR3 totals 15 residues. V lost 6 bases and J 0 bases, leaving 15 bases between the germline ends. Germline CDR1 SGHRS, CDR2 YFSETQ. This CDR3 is CASNEGGQYQETQYF. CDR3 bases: TGCGCCAGCAACGAAGGTGGACAGTACCAAGAGACCCAGTACTTC.

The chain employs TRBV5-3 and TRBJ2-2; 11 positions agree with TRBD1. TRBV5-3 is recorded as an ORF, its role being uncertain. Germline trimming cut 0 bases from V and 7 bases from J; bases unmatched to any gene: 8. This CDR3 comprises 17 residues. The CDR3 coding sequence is TGTGCCAGAAGCTTGGGTACCGGGACAGGGGGTAGCGGGGAGCTGTTTTTT. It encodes CARSLGTGTGGSGELFF.

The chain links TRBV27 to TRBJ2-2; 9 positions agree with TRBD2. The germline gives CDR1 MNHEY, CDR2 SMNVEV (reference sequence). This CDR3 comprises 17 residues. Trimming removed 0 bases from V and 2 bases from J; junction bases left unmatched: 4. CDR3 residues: CASSLSGAGGNTGELFF. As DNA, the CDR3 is TGTGCCAGCAGTTTATCGGGAGCGGGAGGTAACACCGGGGAGCTGTTTTTT.

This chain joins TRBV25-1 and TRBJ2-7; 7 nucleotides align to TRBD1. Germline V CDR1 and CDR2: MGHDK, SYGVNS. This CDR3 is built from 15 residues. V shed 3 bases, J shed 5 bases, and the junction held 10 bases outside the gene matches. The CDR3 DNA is TGTGCCAGCAGTGAGGGTGGGACAGCGAGCCACGAGCAGTACTTC. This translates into CASSEGGTASHEQYF.

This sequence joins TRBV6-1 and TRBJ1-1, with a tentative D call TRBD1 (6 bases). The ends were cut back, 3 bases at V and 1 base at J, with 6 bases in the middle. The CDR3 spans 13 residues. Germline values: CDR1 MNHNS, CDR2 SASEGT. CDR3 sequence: CASSDRGNTEAFF. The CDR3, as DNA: TGTGCCAGCAGTGACAGGGGGAACACTGAAGCTTTCTTT.